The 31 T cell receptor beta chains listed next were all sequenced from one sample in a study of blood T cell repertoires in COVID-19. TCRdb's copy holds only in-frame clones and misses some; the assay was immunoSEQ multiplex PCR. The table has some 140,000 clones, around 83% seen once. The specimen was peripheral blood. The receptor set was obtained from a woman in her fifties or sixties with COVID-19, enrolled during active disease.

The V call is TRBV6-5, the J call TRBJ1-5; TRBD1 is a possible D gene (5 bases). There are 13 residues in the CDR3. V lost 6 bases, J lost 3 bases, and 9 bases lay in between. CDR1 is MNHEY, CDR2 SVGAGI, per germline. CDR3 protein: CASSDSFNQPQHF. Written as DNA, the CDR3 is TGTGCCAGCAGCGACAGCTTCAATCAGCCCCAGCATTTT.

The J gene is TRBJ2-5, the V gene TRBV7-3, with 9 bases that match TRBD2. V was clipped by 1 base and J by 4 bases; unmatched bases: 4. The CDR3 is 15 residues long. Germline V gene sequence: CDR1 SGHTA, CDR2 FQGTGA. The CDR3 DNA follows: TGTGCCAGCAGCTTAAATACAGCGGGGGGAGAGACCCAGTACTTC. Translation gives CASSLNTAGGETQYF.

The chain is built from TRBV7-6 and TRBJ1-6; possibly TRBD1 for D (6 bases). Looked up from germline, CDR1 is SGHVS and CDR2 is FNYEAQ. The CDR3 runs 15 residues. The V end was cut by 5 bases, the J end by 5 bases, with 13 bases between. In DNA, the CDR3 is TGTGCCAGCAGCCCCTGGACAGACCATAATTCACCCCTCCACTTT. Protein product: CASSPWTDHNSPLHF.

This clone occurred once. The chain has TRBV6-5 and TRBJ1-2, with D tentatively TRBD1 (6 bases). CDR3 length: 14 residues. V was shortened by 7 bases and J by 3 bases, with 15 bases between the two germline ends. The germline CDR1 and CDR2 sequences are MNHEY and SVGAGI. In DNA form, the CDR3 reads TGTGCCAGCATTCCTATTCCAGGGGACTATGGCTACACCTTC. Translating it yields CASIPIPGDYGYTF.

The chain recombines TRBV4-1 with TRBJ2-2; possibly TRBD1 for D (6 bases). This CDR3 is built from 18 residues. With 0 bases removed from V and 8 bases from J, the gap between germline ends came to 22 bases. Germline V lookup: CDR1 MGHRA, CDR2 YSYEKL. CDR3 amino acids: CASSQDETGYEKWGELFF. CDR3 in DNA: TGCGCCAGCAGCCAAGATGAGACAGGCTACGAGAAATGGGGGGAGCTGTTTTTT.

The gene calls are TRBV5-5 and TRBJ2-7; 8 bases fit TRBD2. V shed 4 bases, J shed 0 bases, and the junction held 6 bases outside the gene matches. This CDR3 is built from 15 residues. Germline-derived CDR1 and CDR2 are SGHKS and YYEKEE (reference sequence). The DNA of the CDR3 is TGTGCCAGCAGCCCCCTGGCGGGAGGCTCCTACGAGCAGTACTTC. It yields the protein CASSPLAGGSYEQYF.

The CDR3 DNA follows: TGTGCCAGTAGTAACCGGCCGGGACAGGGTTACTATGGCTACACCTTC. It is translated as CASSNRPGQGYYGYTF. The V call is TRBV19, the J call TRBJ1-2; TRBD1 matches 9 bases. The CDR3 is 16 amino acids. CDR1 and CDR2 from the germline V gene are LNHDA and SQIVND (reference sequence). After removal of 4 bases from V and 3 bases from J, the junction contained 9 bases not matched to a gene.

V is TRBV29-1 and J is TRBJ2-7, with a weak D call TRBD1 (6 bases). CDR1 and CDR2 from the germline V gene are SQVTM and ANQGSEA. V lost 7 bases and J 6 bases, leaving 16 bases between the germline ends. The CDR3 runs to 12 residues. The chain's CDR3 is CSAATGNREQYF. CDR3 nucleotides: TGCAGCGCTGCCACAGGGAATCGCGAGCAGTACTTC.

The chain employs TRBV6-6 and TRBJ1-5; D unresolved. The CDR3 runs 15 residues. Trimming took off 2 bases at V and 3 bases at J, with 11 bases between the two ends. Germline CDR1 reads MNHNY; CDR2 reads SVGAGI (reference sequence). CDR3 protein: CASSYVQQVNQPQHF. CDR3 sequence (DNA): TGTGCCAGCAGTTACGTACAGCAAGTCAATCAGCCCCAGCATTTT.

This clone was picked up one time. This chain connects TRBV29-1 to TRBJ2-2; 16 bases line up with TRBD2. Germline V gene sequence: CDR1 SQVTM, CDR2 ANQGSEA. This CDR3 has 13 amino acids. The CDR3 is CTGTSGRAGELFF. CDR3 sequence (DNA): TGCACCGGGACTAGCGGGAGGGCCGGGGAGCTGTTTTTT.

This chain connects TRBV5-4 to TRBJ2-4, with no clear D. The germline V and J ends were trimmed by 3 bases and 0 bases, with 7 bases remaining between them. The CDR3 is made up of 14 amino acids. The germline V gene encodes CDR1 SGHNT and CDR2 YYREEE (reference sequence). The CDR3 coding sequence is TGTGCCAGCAGCTCTATATTAGCCAAAAACATTCAGTACTTC. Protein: CASSSILAKNIQYF.

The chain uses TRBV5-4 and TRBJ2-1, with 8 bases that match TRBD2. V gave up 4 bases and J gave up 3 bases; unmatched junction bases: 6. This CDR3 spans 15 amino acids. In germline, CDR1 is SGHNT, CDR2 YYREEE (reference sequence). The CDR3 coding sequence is TGTGCCAGCAGCCCTCTAGCGGGTCTCTACAATGAGCAGTTCTTC. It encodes CASSPLAGLYNEQFF.

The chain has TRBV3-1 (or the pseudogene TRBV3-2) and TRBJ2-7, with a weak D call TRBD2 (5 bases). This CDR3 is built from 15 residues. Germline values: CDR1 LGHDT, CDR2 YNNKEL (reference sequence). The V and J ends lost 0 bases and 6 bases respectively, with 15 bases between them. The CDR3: CASSQDQAATREQYF. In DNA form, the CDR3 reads TGTGCCAGCAGCCAAGACCAAGCGGCCACACGCGAGCAGTACTTC.

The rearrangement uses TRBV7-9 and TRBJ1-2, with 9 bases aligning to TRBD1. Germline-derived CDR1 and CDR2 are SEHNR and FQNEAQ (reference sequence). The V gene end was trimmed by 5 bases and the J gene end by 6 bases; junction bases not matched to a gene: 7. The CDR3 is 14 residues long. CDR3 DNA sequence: TGTGCCAGCAGCCTGGGACAGGGCTTTGATGGCTACACCTTC. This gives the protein CASSLGQGFDGYTF.

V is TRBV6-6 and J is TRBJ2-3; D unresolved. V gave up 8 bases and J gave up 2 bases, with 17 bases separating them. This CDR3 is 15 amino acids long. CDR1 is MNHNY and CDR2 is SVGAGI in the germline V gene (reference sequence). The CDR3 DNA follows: TGTGCCAGCGTCAACTTTAACCCTACCACAGATACGCAGTATTTT. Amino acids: CASVNFNPTTDTQYF.

The CDR3 region has the DNA TGTGCCAGCAGTCCTTGGCCTCTCGGCTACACCTTC. It yields the protein CASSPWPLGYTF. This rearrangement joins TRBV12-3 or TRBV12-4 to TRBJ1-2; D unclear. The CDR3 consists of 12 residues. V was cut by 5 bases and J by 8 bases, with 12 bases left in between.

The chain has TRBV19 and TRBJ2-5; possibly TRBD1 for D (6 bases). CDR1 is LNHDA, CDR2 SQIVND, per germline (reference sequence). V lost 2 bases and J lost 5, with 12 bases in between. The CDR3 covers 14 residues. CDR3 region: CASSILQGGETQYF. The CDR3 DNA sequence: TGTGCCAGTAGTATACTACAGGGCGGGGAGACCCAGTACTTC.

Here the CDR3 DNA reads TGTGCCAGCAGTCGGAGGGGGCTAGCGGGGAATGAGCAGTTCTTC. Its translation is CASSRRGLAGNEQFF. V gene TRBV7-3 combines with J gene TRBJ2-1; 9 bases fit TRBD2. This CDR3 spans 15 amino acids. Germline V gene sequence: CDR1 SGHTA, CDR2 FQGTGA. V was clipped by 6 bases and J by 7 bases; unmatched bases: 10.

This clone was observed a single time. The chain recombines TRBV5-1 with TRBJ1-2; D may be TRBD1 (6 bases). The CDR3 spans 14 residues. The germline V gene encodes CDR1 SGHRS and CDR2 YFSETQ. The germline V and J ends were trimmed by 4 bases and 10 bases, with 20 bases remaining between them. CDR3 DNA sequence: TGCGCCAGCAGCAAACTAGGACAGAATGTAGACTACACCTTC. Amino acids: CASSKLGQNVDYTF. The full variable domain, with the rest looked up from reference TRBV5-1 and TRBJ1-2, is KAGVTQTPRYLIKTRGQQVTLSCSPISGHRSVSWYQQTPGQGLQFLFEYFSETQRNKGNFPGRFSGRQFSNSRSEMNVSTLELGDSALYLCASSKLGQNVDYTFGSGTRLTVV.

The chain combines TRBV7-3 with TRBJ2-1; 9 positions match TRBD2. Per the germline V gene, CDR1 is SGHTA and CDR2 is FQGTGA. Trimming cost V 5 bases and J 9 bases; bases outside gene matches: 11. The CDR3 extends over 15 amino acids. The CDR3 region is CASSLGAGGGVEQFF. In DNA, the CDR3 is TGTGCCAGCAGCCTGGGAGCGGGAGGAGGCGTTGAGCAGTTCTTC.

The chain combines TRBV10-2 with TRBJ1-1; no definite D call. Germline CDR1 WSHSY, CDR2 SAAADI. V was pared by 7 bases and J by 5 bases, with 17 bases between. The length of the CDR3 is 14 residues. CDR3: CASTRAAEGTEAFF. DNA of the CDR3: TGCGCCAGCACACGGGCCGCCGAGGGAACTGAAGCTTTCTTT.

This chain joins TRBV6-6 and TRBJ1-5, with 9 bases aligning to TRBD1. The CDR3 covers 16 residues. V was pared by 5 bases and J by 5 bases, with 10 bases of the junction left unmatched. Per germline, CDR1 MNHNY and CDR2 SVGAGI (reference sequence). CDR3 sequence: CASSRLGTGRDQPQHF. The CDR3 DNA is TGTGCCAGCAGTCGACTTGGGACAGGGAGGGATCAGCCCCAGCATTTT.

CDR3 DNA: TGTGCCAGCTCACCTTACGGGGAGGGTAATTCACCCCTCCACTTT. Its protein product is CASSPYGEGNSPLHF. V and J are TRBV18 and TRBJ1-6; D remains ambiguous. The CDR3 totals 15 residues. CDR1 is KGHSH and CDR2 is LQKENI in the germline V gene. V lost 3 bases and J lost 6, with 12 bases in between.

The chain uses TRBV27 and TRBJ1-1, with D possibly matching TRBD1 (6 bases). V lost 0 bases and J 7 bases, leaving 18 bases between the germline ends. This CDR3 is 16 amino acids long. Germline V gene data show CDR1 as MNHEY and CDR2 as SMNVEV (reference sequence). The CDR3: CASSLSIARDIDEAFF. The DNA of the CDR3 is TGTGCCAGCAGTTTATCGATCGCCCGGGACATCGATGAAGCTTTCTTT.

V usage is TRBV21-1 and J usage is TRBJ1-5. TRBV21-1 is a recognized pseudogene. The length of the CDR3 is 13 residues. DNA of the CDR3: TGTGCCAGCAGCATCTTAAGCAATCAGCCCCAGCATTTT. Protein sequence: CASSILSNQPQHF.

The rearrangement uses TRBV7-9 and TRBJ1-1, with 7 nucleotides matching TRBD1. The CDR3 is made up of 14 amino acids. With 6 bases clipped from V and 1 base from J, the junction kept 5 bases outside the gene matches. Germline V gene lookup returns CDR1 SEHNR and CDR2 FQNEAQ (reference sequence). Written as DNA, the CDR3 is TGTGCCAGCAGTCCCGGACAGGAGAACACTGAAGCTTTCTTT. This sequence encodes CASSPGQENTEAFF.

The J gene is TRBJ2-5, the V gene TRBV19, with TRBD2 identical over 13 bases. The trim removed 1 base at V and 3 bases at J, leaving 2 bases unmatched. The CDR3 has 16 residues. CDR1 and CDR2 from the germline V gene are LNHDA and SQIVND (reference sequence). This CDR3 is CASSIGTSGSEETQYF. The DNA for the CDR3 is TGTGCCAGTAGTATAGGGACTAGCGGGAGTGAAGAGACCCAGTACTTC. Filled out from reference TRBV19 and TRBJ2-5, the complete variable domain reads DGGITQSPKYLFRKEGQNVTLSCEQNLNHDAMYWYRQDPGQGLRLIYYSQIVNDFQKGDIAEGYSVSREKKESFPLTVTSAQKNPTAFYLCASSIGTSGSEETQYFGPGTRLLVL.

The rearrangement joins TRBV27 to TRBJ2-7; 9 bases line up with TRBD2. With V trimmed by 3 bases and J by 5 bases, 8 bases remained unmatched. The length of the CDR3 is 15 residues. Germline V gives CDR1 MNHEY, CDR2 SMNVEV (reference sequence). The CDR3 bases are TGTGCCAGCAGTTTTGGCTCTAGCGGGATAGACGAGCAGTACTTC. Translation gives CASSFGSSGIDEQYF.

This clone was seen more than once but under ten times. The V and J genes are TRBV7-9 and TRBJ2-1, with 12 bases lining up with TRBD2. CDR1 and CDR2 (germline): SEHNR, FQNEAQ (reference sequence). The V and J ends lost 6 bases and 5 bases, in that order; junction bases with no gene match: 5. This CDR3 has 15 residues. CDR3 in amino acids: CASSLGLAGNNEQFF. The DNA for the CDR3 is TGTGCCAGCAGTTTGGGACTAGCGGGTAACAATGAGCAGTTCTTC.

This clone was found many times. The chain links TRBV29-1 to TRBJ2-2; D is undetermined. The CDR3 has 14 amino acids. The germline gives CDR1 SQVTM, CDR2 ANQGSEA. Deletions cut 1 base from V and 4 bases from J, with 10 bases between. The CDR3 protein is CSVEGRLRTGELFF. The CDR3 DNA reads TGCAGCGTTGAAGGGCGGCTTCGCACCGGGGAGCTGTTTTTT.

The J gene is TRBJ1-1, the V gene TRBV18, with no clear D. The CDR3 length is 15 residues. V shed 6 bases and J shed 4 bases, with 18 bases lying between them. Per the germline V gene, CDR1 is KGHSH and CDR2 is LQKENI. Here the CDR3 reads CASSDARASTTEAFF. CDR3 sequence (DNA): TGTGCCAGCTCCGACGCGAGGGCGTCGACCACTGAAGCTTTCTTT.